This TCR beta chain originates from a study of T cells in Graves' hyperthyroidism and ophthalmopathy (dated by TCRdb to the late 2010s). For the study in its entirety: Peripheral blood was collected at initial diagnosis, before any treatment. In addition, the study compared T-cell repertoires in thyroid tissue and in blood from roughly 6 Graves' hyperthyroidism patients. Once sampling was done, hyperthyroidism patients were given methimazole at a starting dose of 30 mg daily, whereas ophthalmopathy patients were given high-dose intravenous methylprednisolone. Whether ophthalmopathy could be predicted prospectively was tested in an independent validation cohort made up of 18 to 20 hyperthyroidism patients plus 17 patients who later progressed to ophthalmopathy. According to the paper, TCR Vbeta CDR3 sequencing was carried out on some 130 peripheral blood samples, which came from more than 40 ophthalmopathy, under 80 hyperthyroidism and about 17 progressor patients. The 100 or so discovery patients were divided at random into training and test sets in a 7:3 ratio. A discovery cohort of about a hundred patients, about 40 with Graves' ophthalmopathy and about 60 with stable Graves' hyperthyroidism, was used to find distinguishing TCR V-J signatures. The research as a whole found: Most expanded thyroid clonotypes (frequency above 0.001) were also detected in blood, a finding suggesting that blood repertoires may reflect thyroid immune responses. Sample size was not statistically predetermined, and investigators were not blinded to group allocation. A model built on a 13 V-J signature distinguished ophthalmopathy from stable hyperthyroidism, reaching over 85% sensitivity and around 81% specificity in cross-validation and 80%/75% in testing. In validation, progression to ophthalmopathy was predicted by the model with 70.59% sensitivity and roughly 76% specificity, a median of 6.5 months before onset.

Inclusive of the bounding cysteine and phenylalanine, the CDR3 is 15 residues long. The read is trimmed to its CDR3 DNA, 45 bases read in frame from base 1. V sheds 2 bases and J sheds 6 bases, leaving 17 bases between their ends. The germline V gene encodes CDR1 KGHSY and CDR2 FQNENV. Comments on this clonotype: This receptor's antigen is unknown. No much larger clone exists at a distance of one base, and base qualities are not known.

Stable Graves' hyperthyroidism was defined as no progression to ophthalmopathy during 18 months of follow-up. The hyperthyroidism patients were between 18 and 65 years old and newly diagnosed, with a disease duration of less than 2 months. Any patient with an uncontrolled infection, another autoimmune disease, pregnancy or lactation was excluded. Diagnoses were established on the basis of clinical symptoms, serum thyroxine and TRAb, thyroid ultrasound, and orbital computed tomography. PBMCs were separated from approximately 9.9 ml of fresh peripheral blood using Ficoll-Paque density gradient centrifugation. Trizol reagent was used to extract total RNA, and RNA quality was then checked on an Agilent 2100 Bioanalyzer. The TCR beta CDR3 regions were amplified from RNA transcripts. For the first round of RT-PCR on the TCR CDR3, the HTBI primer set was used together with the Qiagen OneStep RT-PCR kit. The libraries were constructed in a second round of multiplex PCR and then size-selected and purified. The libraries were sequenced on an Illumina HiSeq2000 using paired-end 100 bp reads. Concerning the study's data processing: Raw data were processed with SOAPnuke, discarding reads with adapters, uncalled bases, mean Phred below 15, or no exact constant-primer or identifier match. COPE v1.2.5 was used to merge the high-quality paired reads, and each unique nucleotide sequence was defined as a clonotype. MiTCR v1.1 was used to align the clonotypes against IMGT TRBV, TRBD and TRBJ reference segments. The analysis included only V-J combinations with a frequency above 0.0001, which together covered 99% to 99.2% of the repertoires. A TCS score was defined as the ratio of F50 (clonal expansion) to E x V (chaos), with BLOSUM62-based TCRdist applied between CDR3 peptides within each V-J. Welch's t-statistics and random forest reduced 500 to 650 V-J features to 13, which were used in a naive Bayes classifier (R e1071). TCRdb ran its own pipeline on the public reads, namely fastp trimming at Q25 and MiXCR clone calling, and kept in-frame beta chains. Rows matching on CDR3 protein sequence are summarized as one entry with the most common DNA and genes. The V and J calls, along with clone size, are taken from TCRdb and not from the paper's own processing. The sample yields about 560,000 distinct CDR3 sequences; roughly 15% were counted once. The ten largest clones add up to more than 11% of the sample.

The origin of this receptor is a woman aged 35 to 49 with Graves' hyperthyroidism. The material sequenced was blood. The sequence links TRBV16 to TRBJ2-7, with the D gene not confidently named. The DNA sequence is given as TGTGCCAGCAGCCAAGGTCAAGCCGTCCGCTCCGAGCAGTACTTC. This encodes CASSQGQAVRSEQYF.